This entry lists 15 T cell receptor beta chains sequenced from one sample in a study of response to subunit inactivated influenza vaccine. From the RT-PCR reads, TCRdb called clonotypes with MiXCR, one entry per CDR3 protein. The sample yields some 570,000 distinct CDR3 sequences, about 11% seen once. This sample also appeared in a second study, on T cells expressing NK-cell markers. As that study records: 5'RACE template switching with UMIs produced the TCR beta cDNA.

Sequenced here: PBMCs from blood, sampled on the day of vaccination. These receptors originate from a man aged 50-59 years who received an inactivated influenza vaccine.

The V call is TRBV2, the J call TRBJ2-1; 8 nucleotides align to TRBD2. The length of the CDR3 is 14 residues. In germline, CDR1 is SNHLY, CDR2 FYNNEI. V shed 4 bases, J shed 9 bases, and the junction held 8 bases outside the gene matches. The CDR3 DNA sequence: TGTGCCAGCAGTGCTCGGGGGGGCCGTTTTGAGCAGTTCTTC. Protein: CASSARGGRFEQFF. Drawing the rest from reference TRBV2 and TRBJ2-1, the complete variable domain is EPEVTQTPSHQVTQMGQEVILRCVPISNHLYFYWYRQILGQKVEFLVSFYNNEISEKSEIFDDQFSVERPDGSNFTLKIRSTKLEDSAMYFCASSARGGRFEQFFGPGTRLTVL.

This clonotype was observed a few times. The V and J genes are TRBV20-1 and TRBJ2-7; weak D call: TRBD1 (6 bases). The CDR3 contains 15 residues. The germline V and J ends were trimmed by 1 base and 9 bases, with 22 bases remaining between them. The germline CDR1 and CDR2 sequences are DFQATT and SNEGSKA (reference sequence). The CDR3 region has the DNA TGCAGTGCTAGAGCGGTCGCGACAGGTCAATCCCGGCAGTACTTC. It specifies CSARAVATGQSRQYF.

This clonotype occurred a few times. The chain has TRBV7-2 and TRBJ2-5; the match to TRBD1 covers 12 bases. V gave up 5 bases and J gave up 7 bases; unmatched junction bases: 5. CDR3 length: 14 amino acids. Germline CDR1 and CDR2: SGHTA and FQGNSA. The CDR3: CASSTGQGAVTQYF. The CDR3, as DNA: TGTGCCAGCAGCACGGGACAGGGGGCGGTGACCCAGTACTTC.

This clonotype has at least ten counts. The CDR3 DNA reads TGTGCCAGCAGCGTAGCTGTAAACACTGAAGCTTTCTTT. Amino acid sequence: CASSVAVNTEAFF. The chain is built from TRBV9 and TRBJ1-1; D is unclear. Trimming cost V 0 bases and J 2 bases, with 5 bases left between them. Germline assignment: CDR1 SGDLS and CDR2 YYNGEE. The CDR3 is 13 amino acids.

This clonotype was seen many times. V is TRBV7-2 and J is TRBJ2-7; a weak D match, TRBD2 (6 bases). Trimming left V 1 base short and J 2 bases short, with 6 bases between. The length of the CDR3 is 13 residues. CDR1 is SGHTA, CDR2 FQGNSA, per germline. The DNA for the CDR3 is TGTGCCAGCAGCTTAGGGAGGGCCTACGAGCAGTACTTC. Its translation: CASSLGRAYEQYF.

The chain is built from TRBV28 and TRBJ2-7; D uncertain. Trimming left V 1 base short and J 2 bases short, with 9 bases between. The germline gives CDR1 MDHEN, CDR2 SYDVKM. This CDR3 region has 14 residues. DNA of the CDR3: TGTGCCAGCAGTTTATCCCGGCGCGCCTACGAGCAGTACTTC. As protein: CASSLSRRAYEQYF. The whole variable domain, remainder taken from reference TRBV28 and TRBJ2-7, is DVKVTQSSRYLVKRTGEKVFLECVQDMDHENMFWYRQDPGLGLRLIYFSYDVKMKEKGDIPEGYSVSREKKERFSLILESASTNQTSMYLCASSLSRRAYEQYFGPGTRLTVT.

The CDR3 region has the DNA TGTGCCAGCAGTTACTGGTCAGGGAGGCCCGGGGAGCTGTTTTTT. Translating it yields CASSYWSGRPGELFF. The chain carries TRBV6-2 or TRBV6-3 and TRBJ2-2, with a weak D call TRBD2 (6 bases). The V gene lost 1 base and the J gene lost 6 bases, with 12 bases spanning the gap. The CDR3 is 15 amino acids. Germline CDR1 is MNHEY and CDR2 is SVGEGT.

The V and J genes are TRBV20-1 and TRBJ2-7; perhaps TRBD1 as D (6 bases). The CDR3 is made up of 16 amino acids. Trimming took off 4 bases at V and 3 bases at J, with 22 bases between the two ends. Germline lookup yields CDR1 DFQATT and CDR2 SNEGSKA (reference sequence). The CDR3 coding sequence is TGCAGTGCTAACGGGGACACCTTTGGACTGAGCTACGAGCAGTACTTC. Translation gives CSANGDTFGLSYEQYF.

This clonotype was counted a few times. The chain is built from TRBV20-1 and TRBJ2-1, with D tentatively TRBD2 (5 bases). The CDR3 is made up of 13 amino acids. Germline CDR1 is DFQATT and CDR2 is SNEGSKA (reference sequence). Trimming took 3 bases from V and 6 from J, leaving 12 bases between them. The CDR3 DNA sequence: TGCAGTGCTAGTTTGGGCGGGCGCAATGAGCAGTTCTTC. Translating it yields CSASLGGRNEQFF.

V usage is TRBV18 and J usage is TRBJ2-3; D gene uncertain. This CDR3 has 13 amino acids. Looked up from germline, CDR1 is KGHSH and CDR2 is LQKENI. V lost 4 bases and J lost 4, with 9 bases in between. CDR3 amino acids: CASSQQRPDTQYF. CDR3 nucleotides: TGTGCCAGCTCACAGCAGCGCCCAGATACGCAGTATTTT.

J is TRBJ2-2 and V is TRBV5-1; TRBD2 matches 12 bases. The CDR3 runs 16 residues. The junction had 8 bases not matched to a gene; V was cut back by 4 bases and J by 7 bases. Germline V gene lookup returns CDR1 SGHRS and CDR2 YFSETQ. As DNA, the CDR3 is TGCGCCAGCAGCCCTCAGACTAGCGGGAGAATCGGGGAGCTGTTTTTT. Translation gives CASSPQTSGRIGELFF.

This clonotype was seen many times. CDR3 protein: CASSAPPASYEQFF. In DNA form, the CDR3 reads TGTGCCAGCAGCGCCCCCCCGGCATCATATGAGCAGTTCTTC. J is TRBJ2-1 and V is TRBV9; the D is unclear. Germline V gene data show CDR1 as SGDLS and CDR2 as YYNGEE. The V and J ends lost 3 bases and 8 bases respectively, with 15 bases between them. This CDR3 has 14 amino acids.

This clonotype was counted between two and nine times. The gene calls are TRBV27 and TRBJ2-7; 9 nucleotides match TRBD1. Germline V gene sequence: CDR1 MNHEY, CDR2 SMNVEV (reference sequence). V lost 3 bases to trimming and J lost 6 bases; unmatched junction nucleotides: 12. The CDR3 consists of 16 residues. As DNA, the CDR3 is TGTGCCAGCAGTTTTCTTATGCCCGGGACAGGGTTCGAGCAGTACTTC. Amino acid sequence: CASSFLMPGTGFEQYF.

The chain employs TRBV5-1 and TRBJ2-3, with D maybe TRBD1 (5 bases). CDR3 size: 14 residues. Germline loops: CDR1 SGHRS, CDR2 YFSETQ. The V gene lost 4 bases and the J gene lost 1 base, with 10 bases spanning the gap. CDR3 DNA sequence: TGCGCCAGCAGCCCGAAGACAGGCACAGATACGCAGTATTTT. This encodes CASSPKTGTDTQYF.

This clonotype was counted many times. The chain is built from TRBV7-8 and TRBJ2-3; tentative D call: TRBD2 (6 bases). With 4 bases removed from V and 5 bases from J, the gap between germline ends came to 16 bases. Germline V lookup: CDR1 SGHVS, CDR2 FQNEAQ. The CDR3 consists of 15 residues. CDR3 sequence: CASSYKTRGGDTQYF. The CDR3 coding sequence is TGTGCCAGCAGCTACAAGACTAGGGGAGGAGATACGCAGTATTTT.